This TCR beta chain derives from a study of CD8 T cells in Susac syndrome. Random hexamers were used to reverse transcribe roughly 0.5 to 1 ug of RNA. TCRdb called the immunoSEQ multiplex PCR reads again in MiXCR, with one record for every CDR3 protein. The sample has fewer than 150,000 distinct CDR3 sequences; approximately 95% are singletons. The source of this sequence is a human donor in good health. The sequenced sample was CD8+ T cells from PBMCs.

CDR3 nucleotide sequence: TGTGCCAGCAGTGAACTGATATCCGGCAATCAGCCCCAGCATTTT. Translating it yields CASSELISGNQPQHF. The rearrangement uses TRBV2 and TRBJ1-5; D remains unclear. The germline CDR1 and CDR2 sequences are SNHLY and FYNNEI. The length of the CDR3 is 15 residues. The V gene lost 2 bases and the J gene lost 2 bases, with 10 bases spanning the gap.